The entry that follows covers one TCR beta chain sequence. This sample stems from a study of T cell changes during pregnancy in multiple sclerosis. Trimming removed 0 bases from V and 3 bases from J, with 9 bases in between. The V gene's germline CDR1 is SGHAT and CDR2 FQNNGV. The CDR3 consists of 15 residues. The assay was immunoSEQ multiplex PCR, and TCRdb's table has in-frame clones only and misses some. There are about 110,000 clones in the sample; about 90% occur only once, and roughly 0.78% lies in the top ten. This receptor was obtained from a female donor in good health, enrolled as a control in a pregnancy study. This sample comprised peripheral blood, obtained in the third trimester of pregnancy. The rearrangement links TRBV11-2 to TRBJ1-5; D is ambiguous. The CDR3 bases are TGTGCCAGCAGCTTAGATGGGAGAGCCAATCAGCCCCAGCATTTT. Residues: CASSLDGRANQPQHF.